A single sample gave rise to the 13 T cell receptor beta chains below, sequenced in a study of glioma-infiltrating T cells. TCR alpha and beta CDR3 regions were amplified from RNA using iRepertoire nested multiplex PCR. TCRdb analysed the multiplex PCR reads with MiXCR anew, one entry per CDR3 protein. The data show 300,000 to 450,000 distinct CDR3 sequences, 41% seen once. The sequencing sample was made of glioma tissue, nonneoplastic brain tissue, or PBMCs (not recorded which). These receptors came from a human donor with low-grade glioma or glioblastoma, undergoing nonglioma brain surgery, or in good health (not recorded which).

The chain is built from TRBV28 and TRBJ1-2; D ambiguous. Germline CDR1 and CDR2: MDHEN and SYDVKM. Trimming shortened V by 6 bases and J by 8 bases, and 10 bases separated the two germline ends. This CDR3 comprises 11 residues. The CDR3 coding sequence is TGTGCCAGCAGGGCAATGGGGGGCTACACCTTC. Amino acids: CASRAMGGYTF.

This clonotype was seen at least ten times. The chain is built from TRBV28 and TRBJ1-5; D is unresolved. Trimming pared 4 bases from V and 10 bases from J, leaving 17 bases between. The CDR3 extends over 14 amino acids. CDR1 is MDHEN and CDR2 is SYDVKM in the germline V gene. The CDR3 coding sequence is TGTGCCAGCAGTTCAAATCCACTCCGATCCCCCCAGCATTTT. Protein sequence: CASSSNPLRSPQHF.

This clonotype was counted ten times or more. The V call is TRBV6-2 or TRBV6-3, the J call TRBJ1-2; D unresolved. The V end lost 2 bases, the J end lost 7 bases, and 8 bases lay between the germline ends. The CDR3 length is 12 residues. In germline, CDR1 is MNHEY, CDR2 SVGEGT. CDR3 nucleotide sequence: TGTGCCAGCAGTTACCCCCCTCTTGGCTACACCTTC. Translated, it gives CASSYPPLGYTF.

This clonotype was seen more than once but under ten times. The chain carries TRBV19 and TRBJ1-1; D call uncertain. Germline V gene data show CDR1 as LNHDA and CDR2 as SQIVND (reference sequence). V was pared by 5 bases and J by 3 bases, with 4 bases between. The CDR3 is 11 residues long. The CDR3 DNA reads as TGTGCCAGTAGTCACCACACTGAAGCTTTCTTT. This sequence encodes CASSHHTEAFF.

With respect to this clonotype: A read error may explain this, as a much larger clone is one base away. The J gene is TRBJ1-2, the V gene TRBV6-5; 12 bases agree with TRBD1. The CDR3 runs 15 residues. The trim removed 2 bases at V and 7 bases at J, leaving 5 bases unmatched. Germline V gene lookup returns CDR1 MNHEY and CDR2 SVGAGI. For the CDR3, the DNA is TGTGCCAGCAGTTACGGGGACAGGGGGCTGGGTGGCTACACCTTC. It is translated as CASSYGDRGLGGYTF.

This sequence joins TRBV19 and TRBJ2-1; D is possibly TRBD1 (6 bases). The germline V and J ends were trimmed by 0 bases and 3 bases, with 9 bases remaining between them. CDR3 length: 15 amino acids. Germline-derived CDR1 and CDR2 are LNHDA and SQIVND (reference sequence). CDR3 coding DNA: TGTGCCAGTAGTATAGATAACAGGGACTACAATGAGCAGTTCTTC. It is translated as CASSIDNRDYNEQFF.

This chain joins TRBV15 and TRBJ1-1; D unclear. Germline lookup yields CDR1 LNHNV and CDR2 YYDKDF (reference sequence). CDR3 length: 14 residues. V was cut by 0 bases and J by 2 bases, with 7 bases left in between. The CDR3 nucleotides read TGTGCCACCAGCAGAGATAGACGCAACACTGAAGCTTTCTTT. It specifies CATSRDRRNTEAFF.

This clonotype was observed many times. The chain has TRBV28 and TRBJ2-1; D gene ambiguous. This CDR3 has 15 residues. CDR1 MDHEN and CDR2 SYDVKM come from the germline V gene. Trimming cost V 2 bases and J 3 bases, with 11 bases left between them. The CDR3 protein is CASSLVGTYYNEQFF. The CDR3 region has the DNA TGTGCCAGCAGTTTAGTAGGAACCTACTACAATGAGCAGTTCTTC. Using reference TRBV28 and TRBJ2-1 for the parts outside the CDR3, the full variable domain is DVKVTQSSRYLVKRTGEKVFLECVQDMDHENMFWYRQDPGLGLRLIYFSYDVKMKEKGDIPEGYSVSREKKERFSLILESASTNQTSMYLCASSLVGTYYNEQFFGPGTRLTVL.

Remarks on this clonotype: A much more abundant neighbour one base away suggests this may be a read error. The rearrangement uses TRBV28 and TRBJ2-2, with 10 bases aligning to TRBD2. The CDR3 contains 16 residues. The V gene's germline CDR1 is MDHEN and CDR2 SYDVKM. In DNA form, the CDR3 reads TGTGCCAGCACCCAAGCGGGAGGGAGGAACACCGGGGAGCTGTCTTTT. It is translated as CASTQAGGRNTGELSF.

As concerns this clonotype: This is likely a read error, given that the CDR3 carries no conserved phenylalanine or tryptophan at its end. This chain joins TRBV20-1 and TRBJ1-2, with D tentatively TRBD1 (6 bases). Trimming took 3 bases from V and 3 from J, leaving 8 bases between them. The CDR3 has 12 residues. Germline CDR1 reads DFQATT; CDR2 reads SNEGSKA (reference sequence). CDR3 protein: CSARNRDYGYTS. CDR3 nucleotide sequence: TGCAGTGCTAGGAACAGGGACTATGGCTACACCTCC.

The chain uses TRBV5-1 and TRBJ2-1; TRBD1 aligns across 7 bases. Germline-derived CDR1 and CDR2 are SGHRS and YFSETQ. With V trimmed by 2 bases and J by 5 bases, 4 bases remained unmatched. CDR3 length equals 14 residues. The CDR3 here is CASSFDGTDNEQFF. The CDR3 DNA is TGCGCCAGCAGCTTCGACGGGACAGACAATGAGCAGTTCTTC.

Points on this clonotype: This could be a read error, since a much larger clone is one nucleotide away. The CDR3 is CATGGGINEQYF. The CDR3 DNA follows: TGTGCCACCGGCGGGGGTATCAACGAGCAGTACTTC. The V call is TRBV15, the J call TRBJ2-7; TRBD2 matches at 7 bases. J gave up 5 bases and V 8 bases, and 6 bases lay outside the gene matches. This CDR3 is 12 amino acids long. Germline values: CDR1 LNHNV, CDR2 YYDKDF (reference sequence).

About this clonotype itself: A clone one base away is much larger, so this may be a read error. This chain links TRBV20-1 with TRBJ2-1; 9 positions agree with TRBD2. The germline V gene has CDR1 DFQATT and CDR2 SNEGSKA (reference sequence). The CDR3 consists of 14 residues. CDR3 amino acids: CSARLAGPYNEEFF. The CDR3 DNA follows: TGCAGTGCTAGACTAGCGGGACCCTACAATGAGGAGTTCTTC.